These 27 T cell receptor beta chains share one sample of origin, sequenced in a study of monozygotic twins with inflammatory bowel disease. TCRdb reprocessed the 5' RACE reads and keeps a single row for each CDR3 protein, giving no DNA. The sample totals under 150,000 distinct CDR3 sequences; its top ten clones hold roughly 2.5%. Sequencing was performed on blood. The receptors were gathered from a human donor with ulcerative colitis or Crohn's disease, or a healthy co-twin of an affected twin (not recorded which).

The genes are TRBV5-4 and TRBJ2-3. The germline V gene encodes CDR1 SGHNT and CDR2 YYREEE (reference sequence). The CDR3 loop spans 15 amino acids. CDR3 protein: CASSFAGYPTDTQYF. The complete variable domain, with remaining parts taken from reference TRBV5-4 and TRBJ2-3, reads ETGVTQSPTHLIKTRGQQVTLRCSSQSGHNTVSWYQQALGQGPQFIFQYYREEENGRGNFPPRFSGLQFPNYSSELNVNALELDDSALYLCASSFAGYPTDTQYFGPGTRLTVL.

The chain recombines TRBV5-1 with TRBJ1-2; the D gene TCRdb calls, TRBD1, cannot be checked with no DNA. CDR3 length: 12 amino acids. Germline V gene data show CDR1 as SGHRS and CDR2 as YFSETQ. CDR3 sequence: CASSQDIYGYTF.

The chain carries TRBV11-2 and TRBJ1-3; the D call from TCRdb, TRBD1, cannot be confirmed without DNA. Germline V gene lookup returns CDR1 SGHAT and CDR2 FQNNGV. This CDR3 region has 15 residues. The CDR3 sequence is CASSSTGNSGNTIYF.

The chain is built from TRBV5-1 and TRBJ1-5; there is no DNA to check the TCRdb D call of TRBD1. The CDR3 has 15 amino acids. Germline loops: CDR1 SGHRS, CDR2 YFSETQ. CDR3 in amino acids: CASSMSGMGNQPQHF.

The chain links TRBV4-3 to TRBJ1-3; TCRdb's D call of TRBD1 is untestable without DNA. This CDR3 contains 15 residues. The V gene's germline CDR1 is LGHNA and CDR2 YSLEER. The CDR3 protein is CASSLDSLSGNTIYF.

The CDR3 here is CASSPTGTMNTEAFF. The chain uses TRBV12-3 or TRBV12-4 and TRBJ1-1. The CDR3 spans 15 residues.

The CDR3 is CSVYSGGANTGELFF. The rearrangement links TRBV29-1 to TRBJ2-2; there is no DNA to check the TCRdb D call of TRBD2. The CDR3 has 15 residues. The germline gives CDR1 SQVTM, CDR2 ANQGSEA.

CDR3 sequence reads: CASSPPDTGEHFYEQYF. The chain has TRBV18 and TRBJ2-7. Germline V CDR1 and CDR2: KGHSH, LQKENI. The CDR3 runs 17 residues. The full variable domain, completed using reference TRBV18 and TRBJ2-7, is NAGVMQNPRHLVRRRGQEARLRCSPMKGHSHVYWYRQLPEEGLKFMVYLQKENIIDESGMPKERFSAEFPKEGPSILRIQQVVRGDSAAYFCASSPPDTGEHFYEQYFGPGTRLTVT.

The chain links TRBV6-5 to TRBJ2-2; the TCRdb D gene call, TRBD1, has no DNA to confirm it. The CDR3 runs to 16 residues. CDR1 and CDR2 (germline): MNHEY, SVGAGI. CDR3 region: CASSYVQGANTGELFF.

The chain couples TRBV12-3 or TRBV12-4 to TRBJ2-3; there is no DNA to check the TCRdb D call of TRBD1. The CDR3 loop spans 16 amino acids. The CDR3: CASSSTPFTSTDTQYF.

V is TRBV19 and J is TRBJ2-1; TCRdb calls TRBD1, which cannot be checked without DNA. The length of the CDR3 is 17 residues. Germline lookup yields CDR1 LNHDA and CDR2 SQIVND (reference sequence). CDR3 region: CASSPQTTGTPRNEQFF.

This chain connects TRBV6-5 to TRBJ2-3; lacking DNA, the TRBD1 call made by TCRdb goes unchecked. The CDR3 is 17 amino acids. Per the germline V gene, CDR1 is MNHEY and CDR2 is SVGAGI. The CDR3 region is CASSYSTGAPRTDTQYF.

The chain recombines TRBV4-1 with TRBJ1-6; the D gene TCRdb calls, TRBD1, cannot be checked with no DNA. This CDR3 contains 16 residues. Germline CDR1 is MGHRA and CDR2 is YSYEKL. The CDR3 sequence: CASSQTTGGFSSPLHF.

The chain joins TRBV5-1 to TRBJ1-2; TCRdb reports TRBD1, a call that lacks DNA to check it against. The CDR3 covers 12 residues. CDR1 and CDR2 from the germline V gene are SGHRS and YFSETQ. CDR3 sequence reads: CASSDQGSGYTF.

V and J are TRBV5-1 and TRBJ2-4; the D gene TCRdb calls, TRBD1, cannot be checked with no DNA. The CDR3 spans 15 residues. Germline V gene lookup returns CDR1 SGHRS and CDR2 YFSETQ. CDR3 sequence reads: CASSLAGGQANIQYF. Filled out from reference TRBV5-1 and TRBJ2-4, the complete variable domain reads KAGVTQTPRYLIKTRGQQVTLSCSPISGHRSVSWYQQTPGQGLQFLFEYFSETQRNKGNFPGRFSGRQFSNSRSEMNVSTLELGDSALYLCASSLAGGQANIQYFGAGTRLSVL.

The V gene is TRBV4-2, the J gene TRBJ2-3. Germline CDR1 reads LGHNA; CDR2 reads YNFKEQ. The CDR3 runs to 16 residues. This chain's CDR3 is CASSQDRTLERDTQYF.

The chain combines TRBV20-1 with TRBJ2-5; TCRdb indicates TRBD2, and absent DNA this call remains unverified. The germline V gene encodes CDR1 DFQATT and CDR2 SNEGSKA (reference sequence). The CDR3 is 13 amino acids. This chain's CDR3 is CSAPDGAGETQYF.

The chain joins TRBV18 to TRBJ2-3; TCRdb picks TRBD2, but there is no DNA to check that call. The CDR3 spans 13 residues. Germline assignment: CDR1 KGHSH and CDR2 LQKENI. This CDR3 is CASSSGLAGTQYF.

V and J are TRBV6-1 and TRBJ2-3. The length of the CDR3 is 14 residues. CDR1 is MNHNS, CDR2 SASEGT, per germline. The chain's CDR3 is CASSVQERTDTQYF.

The chain carries TRBV18 and TRBJ1-5. CDR1 is KGHSH and CDR2 is LQKENI in the germline V gene. CDR3 size: 14 residues. Here the CDR3 reads CASCQGWANQPQHF.

The rearrangement joins TRBV5-5 to TRBJ1-1; with no DNA, the TCRdb D assignment of TRBD1 cannot be verified. The CDR3 loop spans 15 amino acids. Germline V CDR1 and CDR2: SGHKS, YYEKEE (reference sequence). CDR3 sequence: CASSLVPTVNTEAFF. The full variable domain, completed using reference TRBV5-5 and TRBJ1-1, is DAGVTQSPTHLIKTRGQQVTLRCSPISGHKSVSWYQQVLGQGPQFIFQYYEKEERGRGNFPDRFSARQFPNYSSELNVNALLLGDSALYLCASSLVPTVNTEAFFGQGTRLTVV.

The chain is built from TRBV19 and TRBJ2-2. This CDR3 comprises 12 residues. Germline V lookup: CDR1 LNHDA, CDR2 SQIVND (reference sequence). The CDR3 sequence is CASYVGTGELFF.

V is TRBV4-1 and J is TRBJ2-3; the TCRdb D gene call, TRBD1, has no DNA to confirm it. CDR1 and CDR2 from the germline V gene are MGHRA and YSYEKL. This CDR3 spans 15 amino acids. The chain's CDR3 is CASSQARDSTDTQYF.

The chain carries TRBV6-4 and TRBJ2-3; TCRdb lists TRBD2, though no DNA is available to test this call. Germline V gene data show CDR1 as MRHNA and CDR2 as SNTAGT. This CDR3 comprises 15 residues. This chain's CDR3 is CASSYQRGRTDTQYF.

The rearrangement uses TRBV5-1 and TRBJ2-3. Germline V gene sequence: CDR1 SGHRS, CDR2 YFSETQ. This CDR3 contains 15 residues. CDR3 sequence reads: CASSLTAISTDTQYF.

The chain links TRBV5-1 to TRBJ2-3; TCRdb reports TRBD2, a call that lacks DNA to check it against. CDR3 size: 16 residues. Germline values: CDR1 SGHRS, CDR2 YFSETQ. CDR3 region: CASSAYSGGSTDTQYF.

This chain joins TRBV20-1 and TRBJ2-3; TCRdb lists TRBD1, though no DNA is available to test this call. Germline V lookup: CDR1 DFQATT, CDR2 SNEGSKA (reference sequence). The CDR3 consists of 12 residues. Here the CDR3 reads CSATRVTDTQYF.